This TCR beta chain appears in the sequencing data of a study of OX40 agonist ivuxolimab in advanced cancers. Study summary: Patients received intravenous ivuxolimab every 2 weeks at 0.01 to 10 mg/kg. Patients in dose escalation had liver, melanoma, kidney or head and neck cancers.

Overall study results and limits: CD8+ T cells (on average) carried more expanded clones than CD4+ T cells. There was clonal expansion of CD4+ and CD8+ blood T cells by week 6 at 0.1 to 3.0 mg/kg.

Here immunoSEQ multiplex PCR was the method, and the copy in TCRdb shows in-frame clones only, minus some. The data show fewer than 90,000 clones, 80% to 90% seen once. Notes on this clone: Its specificity is unknown.

The CDR3 runs to 15 residues. Germline V lookup: CDR1 MGHDK, CDR2 SYGVNS. V shed 1 base and J shed 2 bases, with 9 bases lying between them. V gene TRBV25-1 combines with J gene TRBJ1-3, with D maybe TRBD1 (6 bases). The sample was CD4+ or CD8+ T cells sorted from blood, taken in a trial of the OX40 agonist ivuxolimab. The source is an adult with an advanced solid tumor such as melanoma, head and neck, liver or kidney cancer. CDR3 sequence: CASSESTGPGNTIYF. The CDR3 nucleotides are TGTGCCAGCAGTGAATCAACAGGGCCTGGAAACACCATATATTTT.